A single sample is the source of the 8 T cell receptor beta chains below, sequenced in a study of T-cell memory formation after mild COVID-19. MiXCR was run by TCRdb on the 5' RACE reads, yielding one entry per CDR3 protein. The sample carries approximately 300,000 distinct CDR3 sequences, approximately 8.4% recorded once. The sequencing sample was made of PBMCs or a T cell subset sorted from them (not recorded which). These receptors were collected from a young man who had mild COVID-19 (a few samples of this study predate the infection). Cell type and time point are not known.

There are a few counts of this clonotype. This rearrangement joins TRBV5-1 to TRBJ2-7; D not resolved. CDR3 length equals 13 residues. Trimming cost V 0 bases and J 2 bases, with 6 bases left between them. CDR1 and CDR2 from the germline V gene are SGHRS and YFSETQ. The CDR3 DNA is TGCGCCAGCAGCTTGGCCGGAACCTACGAGCAGTACTTC. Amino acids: CASSLAGTYEQYF.

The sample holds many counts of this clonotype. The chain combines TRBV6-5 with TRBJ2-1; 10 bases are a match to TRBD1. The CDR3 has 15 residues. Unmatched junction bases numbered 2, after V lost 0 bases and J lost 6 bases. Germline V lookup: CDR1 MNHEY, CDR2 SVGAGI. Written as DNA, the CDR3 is TGTGCCAGCAGTTACTCCGGGACAGGGGCCAATGAGCAGTTCTTC. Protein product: CASSYSGTGANEQFF.

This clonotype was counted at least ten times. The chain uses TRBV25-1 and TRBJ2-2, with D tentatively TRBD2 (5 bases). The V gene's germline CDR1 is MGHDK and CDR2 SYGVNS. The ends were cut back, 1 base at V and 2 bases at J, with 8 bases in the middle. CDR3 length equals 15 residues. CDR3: CASSESGINTGELFF. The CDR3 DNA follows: TGTGCCAGCAGTGAATCCGGGATAAACACCGGGGAGCTGTTTTTT.

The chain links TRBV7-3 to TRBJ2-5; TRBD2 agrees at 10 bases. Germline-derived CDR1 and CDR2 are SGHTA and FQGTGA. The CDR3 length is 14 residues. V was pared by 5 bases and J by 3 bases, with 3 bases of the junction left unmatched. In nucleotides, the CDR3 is TGTGCCAGCAGCGGACTAGCGGCCAAAGAGACCCAGTACTTC. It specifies CASSGLAAKETQYF.

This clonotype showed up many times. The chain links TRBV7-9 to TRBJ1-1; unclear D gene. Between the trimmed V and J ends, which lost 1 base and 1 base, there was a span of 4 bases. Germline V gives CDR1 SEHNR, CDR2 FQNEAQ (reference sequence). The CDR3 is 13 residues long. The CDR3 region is CASSLEQNTEAFF. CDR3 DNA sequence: TGTGCCAGCAGCTTAGAACAGAACACTGAAGCTTTCTTT.

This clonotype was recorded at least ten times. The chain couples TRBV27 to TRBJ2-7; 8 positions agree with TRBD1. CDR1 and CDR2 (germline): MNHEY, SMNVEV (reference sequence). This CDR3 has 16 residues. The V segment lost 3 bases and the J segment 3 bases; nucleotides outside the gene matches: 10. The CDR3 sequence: CASSFTGQGLFYEQYF. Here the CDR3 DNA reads TGTGCCAGCAGTTTCACCGGACAGGGACTTTTCTACGAGCAGTACTTC.

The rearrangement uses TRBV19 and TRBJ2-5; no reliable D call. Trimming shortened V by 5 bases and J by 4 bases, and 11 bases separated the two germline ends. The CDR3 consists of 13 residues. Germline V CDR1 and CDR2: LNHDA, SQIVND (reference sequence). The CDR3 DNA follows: TGTGCCAGTAGTCAAAGTGGTCGAGAGACCCAGTACTTC. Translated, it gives CASSQSGRETQYF.

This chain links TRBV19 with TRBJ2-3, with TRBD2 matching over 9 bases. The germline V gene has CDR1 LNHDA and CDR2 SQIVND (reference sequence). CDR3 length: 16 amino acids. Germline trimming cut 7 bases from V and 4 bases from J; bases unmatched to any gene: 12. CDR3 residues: CASKVRGGQPADTQYF. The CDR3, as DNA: TGTGCCAGTAAGGTGCGGGGGGGCCAGCCGGCAGATACGCAGTATTTT.